This T cell receptor beta chain was identified during a study of OX40 agonist ivuxolimab in advanced cancers. Generated by immunoSEQ multiplex PCR, the TCRdb table keeps only in-frame clones and is missing some. In the table there are 50,000 or so clones, roughly 84% of which are singletons. From germline, CDR1 is SGHVS and CDR2 FQNEAQ. The CDR3 loop spans 14 amino acids. Trimming took 5 bases from V and 3 from J; bases not matched to a gene: 2. Specimen: CD4+ or CD8+ T cells sorted from blood, collected in a trial of the OX40 agonist ivuxolimab. The receptor's source is an adult with an advanced solid tumor such as melanoma, head and neck, liver or kidney cancer. This rearrangement joins TRBV7-8 to TRBJ2-7; 12 nucleotides line up with TRBD2. CDR3 DNA sequence: TGTGCCAGCAGCCCGGGACTAGCGGGCTACGAGCAGTACTTC. Translating gives CASSPGLAGYEQYF.